This record covers a single T cell receptor beta chain. Its antigen is currently unknown. The sample originates from a study of T cells in Graves' hyperthyroidism and ophthalmopathy. Template material for amplifying TCR beta CDR3 regions consisted of RNA transcripts. HTBI primers were used for first-round RT-PCR of the TCR CDR3. One entry per CDR3 protein results from TCRdb running MiXCR on the multiplex PCR reads. The data show approximately 740,000 distinct CDR3 sequences, 14% seen once. Whole-study results and caveats: Researchers found most expanded thyroid clonotypes above 0.001 in blood as well.

The definition of stable Graves' hyperthyroidism was no ophthalmopathy progression within 18 months. Patients between 18 and 65 years old had hyperthyroidism, newly diagnosed and lasting under 2 months. Reasons for excluding patients were uncontrolled infection, other autoimmune disease, pregnancy or lactation. This CDR3 contains 11 residues. Deletions cut 6 bases from V and 1 base from J, with 3 bases between. Germline V gene data show CDR1 as DFQATT and CDR2 as SNEGSKA (reference sequence). V and J are TRBV20-1 and TRBJ2-2; no clear D gene. This TCR came from a young woman with Graves' hyperthyroidism. The sequencing sample was made of blood. The CDR3 protein is CSAQNTGELFF. CDR3 nucleotide sequence: TGCAGTGCCCAGAACACCGGGGAGCTGTTTTTT.